These 5 T cell receptor beta chains originate from one sample sequenced in a study of T cell responses to AZD1222 COVID-19 vaccine. Here immunoSEQ multiplex PCR was the method, and the copy in TCRdb shows in-frame clones only, minus some. This table holds approximately 100,000 clones, roughly 92% found once. Sample: peripheral blood, taken on day 0 of AZD1222 vaccination. The origin of the receptors is an adult in good health.

The V gene is TRBV30, the J gene TRBJ1-4; 7 nucleotides match TRBD1. CDR1 and CDR2 from the germline V gene are GTSNPN and SVGIG (reference sequence). With V trimmed by 0 bases and J by 4 bases, 5 bases remained unmatched. CDR3 length: 15 residues. CDR3 protein: CAWSVDRAINEKLFF. The CDR3 DNA sequence: TGTGCCTGGAGTGTCGACAGGGCGATTAATGAAAAACTGTTTTTT.

The genes are TRBV4-2 and TRBJ2-5; 9 positions match TRBD1. Germline lookup yields CDR1 LGHNA and CDR2 YNFKEQ. The CDR3 contains 15 residues. Trimming at V came to 8 bases and at J to 2 bases, leaving 9 bases not matched to a gene. CDR3 sequence (DNA): TGTGCCAGCGAGGCCGGGACAGGGCTACAAGAGACCCAGTACTTC. Translating it yields CASEAGTGLQETQYF.

This rearrangement joins TRBV5-4 to TRBJ1-2, with D possibly TRBD1 on 6 matching bases. This CDR3 contains 14 residues. The germline gives CDR1 SGHNT, CDR2 YYREEE (reference sequence). The germline V and J ends were trimmed by 3 bases and 2 bases, with 11 bases remaining between them. In DNA form, the CDR3 reads TGTGCCAGCAGCTCCGACAGGATAAACTATGGCTACACCTTC. It translates to CASSSDRINYGYTF.

The rearrangement uses TRBV21-1 and TRBJ1-2; the DNA was not compared with TRBD1, the D call given in the table. TRBV21-1 represents a pseudogene. This CDR3 is 15 amino acids long. The CDR3 coding sequence is TGTGCCAGCACATCCCGGGACAGGGGGCTCTATGGCTACACCTTC. It yields the protein CASTSRDRGLYGYTF.

The rearrangement links TRBV6-5 to TRBJ1-4, with TRBD1 identical over 9 bases. With 6 bases clipped from V and 4 bases from J, the junction kept 9 bases outside the gene matches. Germline lookup yields CDR1 MNHEY and CDR2 SVGAGI. CDR3 length equals 16 residues. The CDR3: CASSYKGTGNNEKLFF. The CDR3 DNA sequence: TGTGCCAGCAGCTACAAGGGGACAGGGAATAATGAAAAACTGTTTTTT.